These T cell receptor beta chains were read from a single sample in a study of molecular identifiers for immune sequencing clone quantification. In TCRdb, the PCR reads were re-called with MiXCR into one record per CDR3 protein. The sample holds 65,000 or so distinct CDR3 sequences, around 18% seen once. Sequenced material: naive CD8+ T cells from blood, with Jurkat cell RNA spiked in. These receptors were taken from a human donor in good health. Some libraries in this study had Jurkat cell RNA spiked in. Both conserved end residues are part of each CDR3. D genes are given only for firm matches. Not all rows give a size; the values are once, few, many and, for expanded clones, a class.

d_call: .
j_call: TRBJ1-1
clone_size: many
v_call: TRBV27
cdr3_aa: CASSGLGRKNTEAFF
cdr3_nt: TGTGCCAGCAGTGGGCTGGGTCGGAAAAACACTGAAGCTTTCTTT

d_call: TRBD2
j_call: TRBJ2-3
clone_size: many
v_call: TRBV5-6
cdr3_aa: CASSLGAGVSADTQYF
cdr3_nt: TGTGCCAGCAGCTTGGGGGCGGGAGTCTCCGCAGATACGCAGTATTTT

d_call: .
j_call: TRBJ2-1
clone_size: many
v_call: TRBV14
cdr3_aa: CASSPFGGLEVGEQFF
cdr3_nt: TGTGCCAGCAGCCCTTTCGGAGGGCTTGAGGTGGGTGAGCAGTTCTTC

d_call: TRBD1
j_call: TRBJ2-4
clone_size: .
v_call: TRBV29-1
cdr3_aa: CSARGTGSNIQYF
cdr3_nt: TGCAGCGCCCGAGGGACAGGGTCGAACATTCAGTACTTC

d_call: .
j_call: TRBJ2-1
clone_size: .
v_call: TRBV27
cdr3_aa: CASSLAWGANEQFF
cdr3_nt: TGTGCCAGCAGTTTAGCCTGGGGGGCCAATGAGCAGTTCTTC

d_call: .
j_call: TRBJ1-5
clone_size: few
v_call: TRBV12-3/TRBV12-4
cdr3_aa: CASQRGSQPQHF
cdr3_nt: TGTGCCAGCCAGAGGGGGAGTCAGCCCCAGCATTTT

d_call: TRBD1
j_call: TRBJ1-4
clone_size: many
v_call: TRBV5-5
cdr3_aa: CASSLFPGQGNEKLFF
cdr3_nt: TGTGCCAGCAGCTTATTTCCGGGACAGGGAAATGAAAAACTGTTTTTT

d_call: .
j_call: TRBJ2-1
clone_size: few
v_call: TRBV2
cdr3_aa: CASSQPRERAITYNEQFF
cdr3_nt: TGTGCCAGCAGCCAACCCCGCGAGAGGGCAATCACCTACAATGAGCAGTTCTTC

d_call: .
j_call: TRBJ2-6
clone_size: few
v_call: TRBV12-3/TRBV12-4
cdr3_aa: CASGGANVLTF
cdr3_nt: TGTGCCAGCGGGGGGGCCAACGTCCTGACTTTC

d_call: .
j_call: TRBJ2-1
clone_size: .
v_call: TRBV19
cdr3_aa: CASSTAVVYNEQFF
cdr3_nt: TGTGCCAGTAGTACGGCAGTCGTCTACAATGAGCAGTTCTTC

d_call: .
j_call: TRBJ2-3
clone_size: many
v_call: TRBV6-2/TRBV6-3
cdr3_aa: CASTIDRTIFTDTQYF
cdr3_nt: TGTGCCAGCACCATTGACCGGACGATTTTCACAGATACGCAGTATTTT

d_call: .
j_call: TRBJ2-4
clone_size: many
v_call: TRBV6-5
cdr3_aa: CASSGQPLAKNIQYF
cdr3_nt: TGTGCCAGCTCAGGACAGCCGCTAGCCAAAAACATTCAGTACTTC

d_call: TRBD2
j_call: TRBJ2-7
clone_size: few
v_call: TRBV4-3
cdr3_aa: CASSQDLAGGGYEQYF
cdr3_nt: TGCGCCAGCAGCCAAGATCTGGCGGGGGGGGGTTACGAGCAGTACTTC

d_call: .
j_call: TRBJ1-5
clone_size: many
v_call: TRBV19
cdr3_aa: CASSMGGQPQHF
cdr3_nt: TGTGCCAGTAGTATGGGTGGGCAGCCCCAGCATTTT

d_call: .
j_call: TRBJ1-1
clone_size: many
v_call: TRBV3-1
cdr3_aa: CASSLRGLNTEAFF
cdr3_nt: TGTGCCAGCAGCTTGAGGGGTTTAAACACTGAAGCTTTCTTT

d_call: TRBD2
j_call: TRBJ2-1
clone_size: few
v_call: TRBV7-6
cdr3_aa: CASSLLRREGCNEQFF
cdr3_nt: TGTGCCAGCAGCTTATTACGGCGGGAGGGGTGCAATGAGCAGTTCTTC

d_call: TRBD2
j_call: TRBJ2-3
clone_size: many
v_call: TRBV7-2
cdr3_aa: CASSLALAGGGYF
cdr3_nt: TGTGCCAGCAGCTTAGCCCTAGCGGGAGGGGGGTATTTT

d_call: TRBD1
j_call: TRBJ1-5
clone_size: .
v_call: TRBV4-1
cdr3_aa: CASSPTGTGDQPQHF
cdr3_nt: TGCGCCAGCAGCCCCACCGGGACAGGGGATCAGCCCCAGCATTTT

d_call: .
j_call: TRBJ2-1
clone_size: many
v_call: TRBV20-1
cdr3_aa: CSARDPSLRVAYNEQFF
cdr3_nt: TGCAGTGCTAGAGATCCTTCTTTGCGGGTAGCCTACAATGAGCAGTTCTTC